This TCR beta chain was recovered during a study of blood T cell repertoires in COVID-19. At the level of the study: Samples of COVID-19 (acute and convalescent) were obtained from the United States, Italy and Spain. From T cells, B-cell-depleted T cells, or PBMCs came the material, which was cDNA or gDNA.

Per the original data handling: How many nucleated cells were present was estimated from reference gene primer amplification. Profiling relied on immunoSEQ multiplex PCR, and the TCRdb table lists in-frame clones only, not all of them. The V and J calls and clone size come from that table; D and trimming were worked out from the DNA. This table holds about 240,000 clones, 85% to 90% found once. This CDR3 has 15 residues. CDR1 and CDR2 from the germline V gene are MNHEY and SVGAGI. Trimming took 5 bases from V and 3 from J; bases not matched to a gene: 4. The TCR sequence derives from a man in his 60s with acute or convalescent COVID-19. The genes are TRBV6-5 and TRBJ1-6; the match to TRBD1 covers 7 bases. Sequencing used peripheral blood. CDR3 coding DNA: TGTGCCAGCAGTACCGACAGGGTCTATAATTCACCCCTCCACTTT. It encodes CASSTDRVYNSPLHF.